Listed below are T cell receptor beta chains from one sample, sequenced in a study of T cell responses to AZD1222 COVID-19 vaccine. Profiled with immunoSEQ multiplex PCR; TCRdb holds only in-frame clones, not every one. The table shows about 140,000 clones, with over 85% occurring only once. Sequencing was performed on peripheral blood, taken on day 0 of MenACWY control vaccination. Source of these receptors: an adult in good health. Each CDR3 is given with its conserved first and last residue. A D gene is named only where the DNA matches it firmly. Clone size is given for some rows only: seen once, a few or many times, or a class if the clone is expanded.

d_gene	abundance	v_gene	j_gene	CDR3aa
TRBD2	few	TRBV2	TRBJ2-7	CASKRDYSYEQYF
NA	NA	TRBV2	TRBJ1-1	CASRLAMNTEAFF
TRBD2	NA	TRBV5-1	TRBJ2-7	CASSFGLAGPSSYEQYF
NA	NA	TRBV3-1/TRBV3-2	TRBJ2-1	CASSLFSGGREQFF
NA	once	TRBV28	TRBJ1-2	CASSSYRVAPNYGYTF
NA	NA	TRBV3-1/TRBV3-2	TRBJ1-2	CASSRATYGYTF
NA	NA	TRBV5-4	TRBJ2-7	CASSSYKTYEQYF
TRBD1	once	TRBV5-4	TRBJ1-6	CASSLVGQRNSPLHF
TRBD1	NA	TRBV2	TRBJ1-4	CASSGGQGATNEKLFF
NA	NA	TRBV5-6	TRBJ2-1	CASSPDAGNSEQFF
NA	NA	TRBV7-3	TRBJ1-4	CASSLSRGPNEKLFF
NA	NA	TRBV11-1	TRBJ1-1	CASSLVLRAGGTEAFF
NA	NA	TRBV4-3	TRBJ1-2	CASSQDIRTGGLSNYGYTF
NA	NA	TRBV19	TRBJ1-1	CASSMKEVMNTEAFF
NA	NA	TRBV4-1	TRBJ1-1	CASSQEARRNTEAFF
NA	once	TRBV14	TRBJ1-3	CASSQDPAGAEGNTIYF
NA	NA	TRBV4-2	TRBJ2-1	CASSQEFGADGPRNEQFF
NA	NA	TRBV18	TRBJ1-1	CASSPGMNTEAFF
NA	NA	TRBV6-5	TRBJ1-1	CASSQREANTEAFF
NA	NA	TRBV9	TRBJ1-2	CASSGTANGYTF
NA	NA	TRBV10-1	TRBJ1-1	CASSNAAGITEAFF
NA	NA	TRBV5-1	TRBJ1-3	CASSTTGSGNTIYF
NA	once	TRBV28	TRBJ1-3	CASSFEGYGNTIYF
TRBD1	few	TRBV28	TRBJ2-7	CASSIKGQGLLYEQYF
NA	NA	TRBV9	TRBJ1-4	CASSQTGGPFEKLFF
NA	NA	TRBV4-3	TRBJ2-2	CASSQVSRDGELFF
NA	NA	TRBV9	TRBJ1-1	CASSEGTDFLNTEAFF
NA	NA	TRBV5-1	TRBJ1-2	CASSTDIYGYTF
NA	NA	TRBV5-8	TRBJ1-2	CASIPQGANYGYTF
TRBD1	once	TRBV24-1	TRBJ2-7	CATSEQGDHEQYF
NA	NA	TRBV11-2	TRBJ1-2	CASSSLGGGGYGYTF
TRBD2	NA	TRBV19	TRBJ2-3	CASCSGWGTDTQYF
NA	NA	TRBV5-1	TRBJ1-1	CASSLVGLRDTEAFF
NA	NA	TRBV2	TRBJ2-2	CASRIFGGGFTGELFF
NA	NA	TRBV2	TRBJ2-2	CASRVGFGELFF
NA	NA	TRBV5-5	TRBJ2-7	CASSRAEGLAGEQYF
TRBD1	once	TRBV27	TRBJ1-2	CASSLSISRGGSSGYTF
NA	NA	TRBV5-3	TRBJ1-2	CARSPSGQDYGYTF
NA	NA	TRBV19	TRBJ2-5	CASSPRTRETQYF
NA	NA	TRBV6-5	TRBJ2-3	CASRRSGMTDTQYF
NA	NA	TRBV28	TRBJ1-2	CASSLIQGRIGYTF
NA	NA	TRBV27	TRBJ1-6	CASGQQGDSPLHF
NA	NA	TRBV5-4	TRBJ2-3	CASSRSTDTQYF
NA	NA	TRBV5-4	TRBJ1-2	CASSSKRENYGYTF
TRBD1	NA	TRBV18	TRBJ2-7	CATSRDRDYEQYF
NA	NA	TRBV27	TRBJ2-7	CASSLGAKEQYF
NA	NA	TRBV14	TRBJ2-5	CASSQPTSHPGFQETQYF
NA	NA	TRBV4-1	TRBJ1-4	CASRGRGRATNEKLFF
NA	NA	TRBV7-2	TRBJ1-1	CASSLLGGVNTEAFF